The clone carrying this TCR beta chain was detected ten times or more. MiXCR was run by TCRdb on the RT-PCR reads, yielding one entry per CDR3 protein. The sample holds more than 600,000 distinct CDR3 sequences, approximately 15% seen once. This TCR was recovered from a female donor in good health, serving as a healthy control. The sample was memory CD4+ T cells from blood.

CDR3 DNA: TGCAGCGTGCGACAGCTCTACAATGAGCAGTTCTTC. It specifies CSVRQLYNEQFF. The V call is TRBV29-1, the J call TRBJ2-1; D may be TRBD1 (5 bases). The germline CDR1 and CDR2 sequences are SQVTM and ANQGSEA. The CDR3 covers 12 residues. Trimming stripped 6 bases from V and 3 bases from J, with 9 bases between.